The table lists the clone carrying this T cell receptor (beta chain) with a few counts. What it binds is not known. A NOSPECS grade of at least 4, a Clinical Activity Score of at least 3 and duration under 3 months were recorded in ophthalmopathy patients. Diagnoses rested on clinical symptoms, serum thyroxine and TRAb, thyroid ultrasound and orbital computed tomography. The length of the CDR3 is 17 residues. Germline CDR1 reads SEHNR; CDR2 reads FQNEAQ (reference sequence). With 4 bases removed from V and 4 bases from J, the gap between germline ends came to 17 bases. RNA transcripts served as the template for amplifying TCR beta CDR3 regions. The HTBI primer set served for first-round RT-PCR of the TCR CDR3. TCRdb re-called the multiplex PCR reads with MiXCR, one entry per CDR3 protein. The sample carries more than 350,000 distinct CDR3 sequences, roughly 15% recorded once. These data belong to a study of T cells in Graves' hyperthyroidism and ophthalmopathy.

General study findings and limits: By a 13 V-J model, ophthalmopathy was set apart from stable hyperthyroidism. Blood also held most thyroid clonotypes expanded beyond 0.001.

Source material: blood. The clonotype was recovered from an older woman with Graves' ophthalmopathy. The chain employs TRBV7-9 and TRBJ2-6; no clear D. This chain's CDR3 is CASSSPSGVVGANVLTF. For the CDR3, the DNA is TGTGCCAGCAGCTCACCATCAGGTGTGGTAGGGGCCAACGTCCTGACTTTC.